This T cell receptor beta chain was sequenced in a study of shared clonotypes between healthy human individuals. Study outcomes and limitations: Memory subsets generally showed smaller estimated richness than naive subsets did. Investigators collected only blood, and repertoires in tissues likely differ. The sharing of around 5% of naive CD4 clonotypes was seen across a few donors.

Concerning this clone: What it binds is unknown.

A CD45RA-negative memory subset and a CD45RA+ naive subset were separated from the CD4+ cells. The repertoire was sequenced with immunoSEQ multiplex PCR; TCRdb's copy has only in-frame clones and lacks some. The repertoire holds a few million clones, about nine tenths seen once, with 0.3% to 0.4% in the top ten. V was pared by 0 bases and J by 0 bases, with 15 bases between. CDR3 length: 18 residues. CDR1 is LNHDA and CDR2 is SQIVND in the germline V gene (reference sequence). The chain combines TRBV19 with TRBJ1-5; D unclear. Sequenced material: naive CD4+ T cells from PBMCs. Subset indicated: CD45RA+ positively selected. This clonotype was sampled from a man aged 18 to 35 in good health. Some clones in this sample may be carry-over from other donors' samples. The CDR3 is CASSIDRKTRSSNQPQHF. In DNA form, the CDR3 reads TGTGCCAGTAGTATAGATAGAAAGACGCGTTCTAGCAATCAGCCCCAGCATTTT.